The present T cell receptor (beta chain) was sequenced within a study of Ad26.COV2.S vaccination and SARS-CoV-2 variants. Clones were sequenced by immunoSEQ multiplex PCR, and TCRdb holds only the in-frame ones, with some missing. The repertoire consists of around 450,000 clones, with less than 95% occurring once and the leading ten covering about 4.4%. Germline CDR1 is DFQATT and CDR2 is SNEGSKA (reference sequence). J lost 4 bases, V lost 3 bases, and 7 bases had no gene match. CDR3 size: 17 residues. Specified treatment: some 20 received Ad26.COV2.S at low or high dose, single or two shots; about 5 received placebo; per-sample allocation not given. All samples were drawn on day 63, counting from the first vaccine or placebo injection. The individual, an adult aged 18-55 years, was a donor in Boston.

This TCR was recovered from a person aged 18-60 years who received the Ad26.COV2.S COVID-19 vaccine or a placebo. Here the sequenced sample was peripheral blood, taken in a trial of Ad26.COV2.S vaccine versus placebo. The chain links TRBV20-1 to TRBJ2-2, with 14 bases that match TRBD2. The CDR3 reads CSASPGLAGVGTGELFF. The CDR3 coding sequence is TGCAGTGCTAGTCCGGGACTAGCGGGAGTGGGCACCGGGGAGCTGTTTTTT.